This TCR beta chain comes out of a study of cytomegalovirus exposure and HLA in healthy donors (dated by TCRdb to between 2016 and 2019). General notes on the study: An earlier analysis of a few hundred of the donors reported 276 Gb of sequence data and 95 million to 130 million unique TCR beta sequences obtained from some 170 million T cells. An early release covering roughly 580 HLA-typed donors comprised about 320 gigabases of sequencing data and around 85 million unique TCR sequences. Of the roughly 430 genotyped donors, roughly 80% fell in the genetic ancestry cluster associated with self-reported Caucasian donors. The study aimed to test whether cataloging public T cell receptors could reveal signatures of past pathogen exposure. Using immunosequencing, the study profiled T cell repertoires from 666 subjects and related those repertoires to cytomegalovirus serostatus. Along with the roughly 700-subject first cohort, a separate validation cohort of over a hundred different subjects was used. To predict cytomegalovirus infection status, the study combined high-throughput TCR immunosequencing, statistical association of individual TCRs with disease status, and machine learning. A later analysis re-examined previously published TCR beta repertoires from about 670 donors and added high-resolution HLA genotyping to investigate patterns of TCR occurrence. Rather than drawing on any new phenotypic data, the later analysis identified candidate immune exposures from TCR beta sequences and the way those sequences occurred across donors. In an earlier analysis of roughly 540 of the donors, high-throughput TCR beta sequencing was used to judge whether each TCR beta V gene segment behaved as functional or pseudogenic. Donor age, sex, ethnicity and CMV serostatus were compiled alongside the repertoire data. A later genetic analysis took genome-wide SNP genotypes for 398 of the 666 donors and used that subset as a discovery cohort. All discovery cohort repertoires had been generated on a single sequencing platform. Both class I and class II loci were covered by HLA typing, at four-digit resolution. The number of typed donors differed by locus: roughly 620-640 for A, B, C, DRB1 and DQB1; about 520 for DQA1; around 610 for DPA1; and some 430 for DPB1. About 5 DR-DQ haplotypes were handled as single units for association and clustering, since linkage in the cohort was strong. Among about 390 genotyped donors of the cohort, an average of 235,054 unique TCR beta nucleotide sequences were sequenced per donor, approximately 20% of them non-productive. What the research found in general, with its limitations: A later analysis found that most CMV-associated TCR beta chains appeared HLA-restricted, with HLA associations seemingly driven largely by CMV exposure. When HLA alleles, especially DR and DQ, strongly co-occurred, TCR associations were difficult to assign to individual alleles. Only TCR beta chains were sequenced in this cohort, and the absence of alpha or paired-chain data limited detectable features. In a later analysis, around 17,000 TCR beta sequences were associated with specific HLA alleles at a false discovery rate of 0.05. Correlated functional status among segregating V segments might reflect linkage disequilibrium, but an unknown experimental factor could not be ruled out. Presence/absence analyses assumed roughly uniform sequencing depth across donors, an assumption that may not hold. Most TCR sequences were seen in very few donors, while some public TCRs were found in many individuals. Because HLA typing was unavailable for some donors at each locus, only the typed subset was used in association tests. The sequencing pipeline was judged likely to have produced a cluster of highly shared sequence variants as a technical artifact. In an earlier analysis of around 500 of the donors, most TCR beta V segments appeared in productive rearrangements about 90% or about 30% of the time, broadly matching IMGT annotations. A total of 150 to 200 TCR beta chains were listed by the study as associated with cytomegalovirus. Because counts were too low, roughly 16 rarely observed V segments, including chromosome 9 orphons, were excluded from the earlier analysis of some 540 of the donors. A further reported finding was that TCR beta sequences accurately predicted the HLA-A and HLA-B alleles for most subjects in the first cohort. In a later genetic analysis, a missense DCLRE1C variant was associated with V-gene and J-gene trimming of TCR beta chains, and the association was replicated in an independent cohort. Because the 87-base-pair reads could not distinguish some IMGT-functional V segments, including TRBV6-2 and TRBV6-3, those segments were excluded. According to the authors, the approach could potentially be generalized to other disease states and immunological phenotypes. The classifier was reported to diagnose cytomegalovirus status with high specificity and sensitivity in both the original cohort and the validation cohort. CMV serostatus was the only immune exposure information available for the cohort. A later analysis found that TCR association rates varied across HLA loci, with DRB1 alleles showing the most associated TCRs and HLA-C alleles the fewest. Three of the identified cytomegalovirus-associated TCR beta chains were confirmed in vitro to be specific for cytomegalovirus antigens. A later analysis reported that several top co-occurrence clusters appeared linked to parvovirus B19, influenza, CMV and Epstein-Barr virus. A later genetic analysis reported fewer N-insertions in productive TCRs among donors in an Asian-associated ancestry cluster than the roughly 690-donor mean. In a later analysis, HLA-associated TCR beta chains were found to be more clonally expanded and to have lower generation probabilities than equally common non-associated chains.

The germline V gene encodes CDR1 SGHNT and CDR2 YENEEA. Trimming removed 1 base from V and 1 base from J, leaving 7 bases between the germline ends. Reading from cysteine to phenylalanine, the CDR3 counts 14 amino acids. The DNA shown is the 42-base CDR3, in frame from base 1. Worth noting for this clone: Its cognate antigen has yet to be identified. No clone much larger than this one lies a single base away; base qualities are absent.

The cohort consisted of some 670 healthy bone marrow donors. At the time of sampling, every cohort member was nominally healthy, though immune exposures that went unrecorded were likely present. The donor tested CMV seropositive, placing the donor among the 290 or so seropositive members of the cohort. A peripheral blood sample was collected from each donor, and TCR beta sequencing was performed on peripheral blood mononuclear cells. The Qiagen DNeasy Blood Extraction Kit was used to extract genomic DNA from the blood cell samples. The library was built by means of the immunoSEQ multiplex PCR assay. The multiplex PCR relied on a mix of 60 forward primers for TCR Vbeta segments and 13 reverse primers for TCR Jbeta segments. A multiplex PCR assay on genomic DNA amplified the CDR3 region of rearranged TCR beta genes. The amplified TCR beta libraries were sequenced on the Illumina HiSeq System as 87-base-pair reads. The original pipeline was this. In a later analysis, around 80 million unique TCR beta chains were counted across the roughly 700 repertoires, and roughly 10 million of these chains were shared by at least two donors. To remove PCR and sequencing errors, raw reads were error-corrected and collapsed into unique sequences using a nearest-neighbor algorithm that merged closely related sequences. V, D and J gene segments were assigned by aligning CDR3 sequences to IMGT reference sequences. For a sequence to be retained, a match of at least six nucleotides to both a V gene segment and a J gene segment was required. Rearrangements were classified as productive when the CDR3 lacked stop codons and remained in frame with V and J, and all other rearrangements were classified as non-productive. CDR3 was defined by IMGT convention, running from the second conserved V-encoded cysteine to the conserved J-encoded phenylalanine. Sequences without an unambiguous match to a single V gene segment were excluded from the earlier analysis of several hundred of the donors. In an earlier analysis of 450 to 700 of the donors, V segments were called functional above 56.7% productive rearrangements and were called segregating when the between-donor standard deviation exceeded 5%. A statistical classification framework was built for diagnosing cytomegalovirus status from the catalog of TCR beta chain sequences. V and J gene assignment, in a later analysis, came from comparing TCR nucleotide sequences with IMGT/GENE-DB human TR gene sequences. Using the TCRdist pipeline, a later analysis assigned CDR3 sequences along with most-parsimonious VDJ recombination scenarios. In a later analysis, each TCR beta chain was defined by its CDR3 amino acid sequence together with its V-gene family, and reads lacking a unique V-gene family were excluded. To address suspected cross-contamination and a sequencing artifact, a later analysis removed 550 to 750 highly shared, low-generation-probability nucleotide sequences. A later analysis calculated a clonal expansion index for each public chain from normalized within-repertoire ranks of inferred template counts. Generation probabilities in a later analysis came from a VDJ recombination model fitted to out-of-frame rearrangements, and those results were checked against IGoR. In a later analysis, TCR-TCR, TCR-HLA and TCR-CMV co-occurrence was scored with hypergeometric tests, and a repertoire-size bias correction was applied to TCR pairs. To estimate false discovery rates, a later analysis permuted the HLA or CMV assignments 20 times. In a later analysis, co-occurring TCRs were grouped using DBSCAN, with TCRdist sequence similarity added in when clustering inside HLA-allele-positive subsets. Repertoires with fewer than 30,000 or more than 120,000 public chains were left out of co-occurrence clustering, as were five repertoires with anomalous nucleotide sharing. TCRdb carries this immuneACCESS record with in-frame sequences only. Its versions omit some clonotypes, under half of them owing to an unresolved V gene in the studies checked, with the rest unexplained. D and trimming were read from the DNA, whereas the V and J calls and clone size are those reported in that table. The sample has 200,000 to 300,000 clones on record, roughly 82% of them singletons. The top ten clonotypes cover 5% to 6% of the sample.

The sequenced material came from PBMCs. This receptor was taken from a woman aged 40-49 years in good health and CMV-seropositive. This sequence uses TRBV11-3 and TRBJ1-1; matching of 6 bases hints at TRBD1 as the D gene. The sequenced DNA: TGTGCCAGCAGCTTAGGGGGACAGAACACTGAAGCTTTCTTT. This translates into CASSLGGQNTEAFF.